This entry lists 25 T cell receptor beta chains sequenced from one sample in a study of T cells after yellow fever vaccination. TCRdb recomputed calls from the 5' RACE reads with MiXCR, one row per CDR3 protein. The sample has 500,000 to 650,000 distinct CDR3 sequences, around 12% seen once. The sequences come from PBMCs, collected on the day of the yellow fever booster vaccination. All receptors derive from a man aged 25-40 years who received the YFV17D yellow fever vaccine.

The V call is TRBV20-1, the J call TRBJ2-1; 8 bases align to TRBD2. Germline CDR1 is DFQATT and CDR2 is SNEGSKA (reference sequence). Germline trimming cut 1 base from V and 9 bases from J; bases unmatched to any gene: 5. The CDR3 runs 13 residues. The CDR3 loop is CSARAGGRGEQFF. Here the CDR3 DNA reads TGCAGTGCTAGAGCGGGAGGGCGTGGTGAGCAGTTCTTC.

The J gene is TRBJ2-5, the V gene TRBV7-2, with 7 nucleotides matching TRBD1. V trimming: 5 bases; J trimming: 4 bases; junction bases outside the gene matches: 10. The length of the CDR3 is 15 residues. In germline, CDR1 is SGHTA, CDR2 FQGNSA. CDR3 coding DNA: TGTGCCAGCAGCCCCAATACAGGGGTGAGAGAGACCCAGTACTTC. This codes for CASSPNTGVRETQYF.

CDR3 bases: TGTGCCAGCAGTCCGATTACCGGAGGGGGCGCGGAGACCCAGTACTTC. Its translation: CASSPITGGGAETQYF. This sequence joins TRBV12-3 or TRBV12-4 and TRBJ2-5, with a possible D match to TRBD1 (7 bases). This CDR3 spans 16 amino acids. Trimming took 5 bases from V and 5 from J, leaving 21 bases between them.

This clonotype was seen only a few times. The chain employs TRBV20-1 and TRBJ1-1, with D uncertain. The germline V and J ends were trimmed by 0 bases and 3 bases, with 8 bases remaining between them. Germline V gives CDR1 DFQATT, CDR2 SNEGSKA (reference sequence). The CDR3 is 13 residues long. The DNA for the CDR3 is TGCAGTGCTAGAGAGAAGGGTGACACTGAAGCTTTCTTT. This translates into CSAREKGDTEAFF.

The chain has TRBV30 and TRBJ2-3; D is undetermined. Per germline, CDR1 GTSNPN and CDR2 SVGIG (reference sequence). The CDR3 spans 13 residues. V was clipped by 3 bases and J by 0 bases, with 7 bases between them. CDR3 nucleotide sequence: TGTGCCTGGAGGGCAGCCAGCACAGATACGCAGTATTTT. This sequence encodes CAWRAASTDTQYF.

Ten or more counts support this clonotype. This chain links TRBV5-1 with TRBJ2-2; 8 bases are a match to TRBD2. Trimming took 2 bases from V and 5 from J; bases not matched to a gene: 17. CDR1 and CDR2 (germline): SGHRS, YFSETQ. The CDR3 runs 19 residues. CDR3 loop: CASSFVNPAGVSSTGELFF. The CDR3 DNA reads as TGCGCCAGCAGCTTCGTGAATCCAGCGGGAGTGTCGAGTACCGGGGAGCTGTTTTTT.

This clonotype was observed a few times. DNA for the CDR3: TGTGCCAGCAGCCTCTTCGGGTCGGCATCTAATGAAAAACTGTTTTTT. Translation: CASSLFGSASNEKLFF. The chain uses TRBV12-3 or TRBV12-4 and TRBJ1-4; D unclear. The CDR3 has 16 amino acids. V was trimmed by 6 bases and J by 3 bases, leaving 17 bases between them.

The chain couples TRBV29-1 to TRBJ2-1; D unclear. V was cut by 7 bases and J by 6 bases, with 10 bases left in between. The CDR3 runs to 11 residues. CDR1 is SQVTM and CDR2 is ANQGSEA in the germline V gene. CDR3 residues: CSAWAFNEQFF. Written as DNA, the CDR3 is TGCAGCGCTTGGGCCTTCAATGAGCAGTTCTTC.

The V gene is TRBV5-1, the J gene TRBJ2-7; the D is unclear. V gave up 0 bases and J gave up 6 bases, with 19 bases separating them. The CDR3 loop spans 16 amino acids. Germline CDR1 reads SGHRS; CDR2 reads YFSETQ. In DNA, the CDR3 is TGCGCCAGCAGCTTGGGTCGAGGTCCTGAATCCGGCGAGCAGTACTTC. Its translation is CASSLGRGPESGEQYF.

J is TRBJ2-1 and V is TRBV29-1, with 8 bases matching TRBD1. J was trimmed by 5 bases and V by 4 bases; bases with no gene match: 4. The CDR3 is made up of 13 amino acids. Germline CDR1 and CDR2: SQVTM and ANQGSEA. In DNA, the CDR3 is TGCAGCGTTGCAGGACAGGGCCACAATGAGCAGTTCTTC. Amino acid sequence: CSVAGQGHNEQFF.

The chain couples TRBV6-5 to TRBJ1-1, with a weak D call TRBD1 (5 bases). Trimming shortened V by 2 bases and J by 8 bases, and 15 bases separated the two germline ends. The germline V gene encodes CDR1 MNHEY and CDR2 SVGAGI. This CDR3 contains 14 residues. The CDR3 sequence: CASSYRSGAAEAFF. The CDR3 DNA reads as TGTGCCAGCAGTTACCGGAGTGGGGCCGCCGAAGCTTTCTTT.

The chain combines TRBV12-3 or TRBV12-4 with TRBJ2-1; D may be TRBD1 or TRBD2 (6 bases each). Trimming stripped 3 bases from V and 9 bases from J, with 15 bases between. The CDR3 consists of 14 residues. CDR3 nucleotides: TGTGCCAGCAGTTTCCAGTCGTGGGGGGCTGAGCAGTTCTTC. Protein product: CASSFQSWGAEQFF.

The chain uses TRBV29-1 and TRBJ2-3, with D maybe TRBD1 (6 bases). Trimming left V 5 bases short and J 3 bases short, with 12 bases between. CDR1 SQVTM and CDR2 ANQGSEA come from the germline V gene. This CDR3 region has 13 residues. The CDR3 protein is CSVLTGFTDTQYF. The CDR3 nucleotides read TGCAGCGTTCTAACAGGGTTTACAGATACGCAGTATTTT.

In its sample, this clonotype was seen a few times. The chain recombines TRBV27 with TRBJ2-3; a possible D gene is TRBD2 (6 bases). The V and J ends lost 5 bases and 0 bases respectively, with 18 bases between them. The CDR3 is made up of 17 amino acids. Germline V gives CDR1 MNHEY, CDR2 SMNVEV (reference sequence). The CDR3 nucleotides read TGTGCCAGCAGTGAAACGGGGACTTGGCTAAGCACAGATACGCAGTATTTT. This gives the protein CASSETGTWLSTDTQYF.

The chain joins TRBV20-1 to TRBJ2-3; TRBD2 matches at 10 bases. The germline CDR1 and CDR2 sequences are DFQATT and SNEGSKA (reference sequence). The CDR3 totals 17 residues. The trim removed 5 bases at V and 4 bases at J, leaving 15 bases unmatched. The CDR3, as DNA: TGCAGTGCTTCTAGGACTAGCGGTGGGAAGAACGCAGATACGCAGTATTTT. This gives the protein CSASRTSGGKNADTQYF.

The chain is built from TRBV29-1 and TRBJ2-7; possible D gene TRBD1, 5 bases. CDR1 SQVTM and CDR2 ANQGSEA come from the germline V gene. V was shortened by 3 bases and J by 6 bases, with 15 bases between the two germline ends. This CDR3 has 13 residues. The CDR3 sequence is CSVDVGRVSEQYF. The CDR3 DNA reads TGCAGCGTTGATGTAGGCAGGGTAAGCGAGCAGTACTTC.

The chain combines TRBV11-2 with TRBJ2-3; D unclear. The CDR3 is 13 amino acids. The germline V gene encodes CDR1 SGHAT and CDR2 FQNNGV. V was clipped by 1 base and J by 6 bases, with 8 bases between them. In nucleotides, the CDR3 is TGTGCCAGCAGCTTAGGCCTTAAGGATACGCAGTATTTT. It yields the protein CASSLGLKDTQYF.

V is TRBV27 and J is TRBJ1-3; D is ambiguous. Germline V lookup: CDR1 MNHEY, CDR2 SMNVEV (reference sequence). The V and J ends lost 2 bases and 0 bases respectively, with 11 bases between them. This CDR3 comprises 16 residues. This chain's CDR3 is CASSLRTPYSGNTIYF. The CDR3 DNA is TGTGCCAGCAGTTTAAGAACCCCTTACTCTGGAAACACCATATATTTT.

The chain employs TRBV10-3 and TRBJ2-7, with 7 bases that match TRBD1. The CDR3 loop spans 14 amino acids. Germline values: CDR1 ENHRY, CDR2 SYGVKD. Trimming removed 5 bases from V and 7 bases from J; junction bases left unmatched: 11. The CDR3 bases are TGTGCCATCAGTCCCGACAGGGACATGCAAGAGCAGTACTTC. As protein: CAISPDRDMQEQYF.

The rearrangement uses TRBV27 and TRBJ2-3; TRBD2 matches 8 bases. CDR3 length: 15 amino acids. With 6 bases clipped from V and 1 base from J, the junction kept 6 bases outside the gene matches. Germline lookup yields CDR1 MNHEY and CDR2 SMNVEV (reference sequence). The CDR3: CASRGLALGTDTQYF. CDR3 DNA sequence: TGTGCCAGCAGAGGACTAGCCTTGGGCACAGATACGCAGTATTTT.

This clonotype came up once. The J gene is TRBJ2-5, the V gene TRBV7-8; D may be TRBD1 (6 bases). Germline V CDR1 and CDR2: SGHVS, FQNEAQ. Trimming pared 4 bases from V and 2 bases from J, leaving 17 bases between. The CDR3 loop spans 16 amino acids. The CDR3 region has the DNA TGTGCCAGCAGCTCAGTCCTAGACAGGCTTCAAGAGACCCAGTACTTC. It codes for CASSSVLDRLQETQYF.

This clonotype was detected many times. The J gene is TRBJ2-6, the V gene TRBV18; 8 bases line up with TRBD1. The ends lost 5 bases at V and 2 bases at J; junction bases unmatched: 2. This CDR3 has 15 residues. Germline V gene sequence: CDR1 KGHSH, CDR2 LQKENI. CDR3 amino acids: CASSTQGAGANVLTF. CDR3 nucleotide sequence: TGTGCCAGCTCAACACAGGGGGCTGGGGCCAACGTCCTGACTTTC.

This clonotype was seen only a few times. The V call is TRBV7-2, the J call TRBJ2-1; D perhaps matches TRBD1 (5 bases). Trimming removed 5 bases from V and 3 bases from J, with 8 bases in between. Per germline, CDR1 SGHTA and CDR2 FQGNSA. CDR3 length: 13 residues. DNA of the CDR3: TGTGCCAGCAGCCGGACATACTACAATGAGCAGTTCTTC. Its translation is CASSRTYYNEQFF.

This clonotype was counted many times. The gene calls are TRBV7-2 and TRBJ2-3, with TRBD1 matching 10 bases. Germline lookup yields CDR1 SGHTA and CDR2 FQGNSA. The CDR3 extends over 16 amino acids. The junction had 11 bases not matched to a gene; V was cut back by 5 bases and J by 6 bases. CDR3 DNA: TGTGCCAGCAGCCTGGCGTGGACAGGGGGTTTGGATACGCAGTATTTT. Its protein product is CASSLAWTGGLDTQYF. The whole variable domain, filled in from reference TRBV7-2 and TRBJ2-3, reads GAGVSQSPSNKVTEKGKDVELRCDPISGHTALYWYRQSLGQGLEFLIYFQGNSAPDKSGLPSDRFSAERTGGSVSTLTIQRTQQEDSAVYLCASSLAWTGGLDTQYFGPGTRLTVL.

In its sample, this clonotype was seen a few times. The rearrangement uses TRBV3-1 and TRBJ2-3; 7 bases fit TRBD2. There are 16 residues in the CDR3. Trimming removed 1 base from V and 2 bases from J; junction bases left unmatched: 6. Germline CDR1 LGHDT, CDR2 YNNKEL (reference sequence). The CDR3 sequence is CASSQGSSGPTDTQYF. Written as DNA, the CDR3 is TGTGCCAGCAGCCAAGGCAGTAGCGGGCCCACAGATACGCAGTATTTT.